This T cell receptor beta chain was recorded in a study of shared clonotypes between healthy human individuals. Study as a whole: The people who gave samples were a couple of women and a few men aged 18 to 49. There were three CD4 naive, three CD4 memory, two CD8 naive and one CD8 memory plates per donor. Notes on the study in general: The researchers took only blood, and tissue repertoires probably look different.

As concerns this clone: Its antigen is currently unknown.

CD45RA-negative memory and CD45RA+ naive subsets were split from the CD4+ cells. The germline CDR1 and CDR2 sequences are MNHEY and SMNVEV (reference sequence). V gave up 1 base and J gave up 5 bases; unmatched junction bases: 6. The CDR3 consists of 16 residues. Clones were sequenced by immunoSEQ multiplex PCR, and TCRdb holds only the in-frame ones, with some missing. The table lists 2 million to 2.5 million clones, 85% to 95% of them singletons. The clonotype originates from a man younger than 30 in good health. Some clones in this sample may be carry-over from other donors' samples. The chain employs TRBV27 and TRBJ2-2; 8 nucleotides align to TRBD1. Sequencing was done on a sample of naive CD4+ T cells from PBMCs. The subset is: CD45RA+ positively selected. The CDR3 nucleotides read TGTGCCAGCAGTTTATGGCAGGGGGCAGGGACCGGGGAGCTGTTTTTT. Translation: CASSLWQGAGTGELFF.